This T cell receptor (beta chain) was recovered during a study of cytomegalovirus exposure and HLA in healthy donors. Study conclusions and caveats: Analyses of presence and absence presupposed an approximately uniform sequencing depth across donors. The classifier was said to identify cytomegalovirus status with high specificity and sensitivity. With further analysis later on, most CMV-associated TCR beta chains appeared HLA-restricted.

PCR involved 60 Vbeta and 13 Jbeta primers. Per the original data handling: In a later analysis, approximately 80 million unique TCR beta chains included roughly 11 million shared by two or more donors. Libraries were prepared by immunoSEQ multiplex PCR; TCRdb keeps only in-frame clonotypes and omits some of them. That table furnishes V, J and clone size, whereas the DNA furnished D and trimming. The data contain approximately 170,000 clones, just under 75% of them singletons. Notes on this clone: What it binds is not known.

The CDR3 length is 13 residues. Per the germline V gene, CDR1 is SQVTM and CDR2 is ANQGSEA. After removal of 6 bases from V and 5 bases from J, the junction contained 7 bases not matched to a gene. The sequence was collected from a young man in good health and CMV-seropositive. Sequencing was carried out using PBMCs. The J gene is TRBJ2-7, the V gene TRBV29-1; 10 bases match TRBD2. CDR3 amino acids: CSVQSGGDNEQYF. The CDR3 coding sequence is TGCAGCGTACAAAGCGGGGGGGACAACGAGCAGTACTTC.